What follows is one T cell receptor (beta chain) and its context. The antigen is undetermined. Researchers took RNA transcripts and amplified TCR beta CDR3 regions from them. Second-round multiplex PCR came after first-round RT-PCR with HTBI primers. TCRdb fed the multiplex PCR reads into MiXCR, producing one record per CDR3 protein. The profile shows 350,000 or so distinct CDR3 sequences, roughly 16% of them singletons. The sample is drawn from a study of Graves' ophthalmopathy and Graves' hyperthyroidism. Findings and limits, study-wide: Detection in blood was also observed for most expanded thyroid clonotypes above 0.001 frequency.

Exclusion applied to patients with other autoimmune diseases, uncontrolled infections, pregnancy or lactation. Source material: peripheral blood. The source is an adult man with Graves' ophthalmopathy.

The CDR3: CASSYSLAETSGEETQYF. In nucleotides, the CDR3 is TGTGCCAGCAGTTACTCGTTAGCGGAGACTAGCGGTGAAGAGACCCAGTACTTC. V and J are TRBV6-2 or TRBV6-3 and TRBJ2-5; the match to TRBD2 covers 9 bases. The CDR3 spans 18 residues. Germline-derived CDR1 and CDR2 are MNHEY and SVGEGT. V lost 0 bases to trimming and J lost 3 bases; unmatched junction nucleotides: 11.